Below are 30 T cell receptor beta chains sequenced from a single sample in a study of blood T cell repertoires in COVID-19. TCRdb's table, derived via immunoSEQ multiplex PCR, lists solely in-frame clones and lacks some. This sample has about 260,000 clones; approximately 81% occur once, and the top ten carry under 5.5%. The sequenced material came from peripheral blood. The receptors were sampled from a man in his 60s with acute or convalescent COVID-19.

The chain uses TRBV5-1 and TRBJ2-7; 7 bases agree with TRBD1. V trimming: 1 base; J trimming: 2 bases; junction bases outside the gene matches: 9. Per germline, CDR1 SGHRS and CDR2 YFSETQ. The CDR3 runs 16 residues. The CDR3 loop is CASSLSTTGKTYEQYF. DNA for the CDR3: TGCGCCAGCAGCTTGTCAACGACAGGGAAAACCTACGAGCAGTACTTC.

The chain has TRBV12-3 or TRBV12-4 and TRBJ2-3; 7 bases are shared with TRBD1. V shed 6 bases and J 6 bases; nucleotides not matched to a gene: 6. The CDR3 runs to 13 residues. The CDR3 is CASSARGSDTQYF. In DNA form, the CDR3 reads TGTGCCAGCAGCGCCAGGGGGTCCGATACGCAGTATTTT.

DNA of the CDR3: TGTGCCAGCAGTTTAAGTCAAGGGCGAGGGGGCACTGAAGCTTTCTTT. It yields the protein CASSLSQGRGGTEAFF. This rearrangement joins TRBV28 to TRBJ1-1, with a possible D match to TRBD1 (6 bases). Per germline, CDR1 MDHEN and CDR2 SYDVKM. Trimming left V 2 bases short and J 4 bases short, with 17 bases between. The CDR3 runs to 16 residues.

The genes are TRBV18 and TRBJ2-2; tentatively, D is TRBD1 (5 bases). Trimming stripped 0 bases from V and 2 bases from J, with 10 bases between. CDR1 KGHSH and CDR2 LQKENI come from the germline V gene. The CDR3 is 16 residues long. Written as DNA, the CDR3 is TGTGCCAGCTCACCACCGAGGACAACAAACACCGGGGAGCTGTTTTTT. Translating gives CASSPPRTTNTGELFF. Full variable domain (remainder filled in from reference TRBV18 and TRBJ2-2): NAGVMQNPRHLVRRRGQEARLRCSPMKGHSHVYWYRQLPEEGLKFMVYLQKENIIDESGMPKERFSAEFPKEGPSILRIQQVVRGDSAAYFCASSPPRTTNTGELFFGEGSRLTVL.

This sequence joins TRBV19 and TRBJ2-1, with TRBD2 identical over 10 bases. V dropped 4 bases and J dropped 1; count of bases not matched to a gene: 7. The CDR3 contains 17 residues. CDR1 is LNHDA, CDR2 SQIVND, per germline (reference sequence). This chain's CDR3 is CASSTPTSGTSYNEQFF. The CDR3 DNA reads TGTGCCAGTAGTACACCCACTAGCGGGACGTCCTACAATGAGCAGTTCTTC.

This sequence joins TRBV4-2 and TRBJ2-3, with D tentatively TRBD1 (6 bases). This CDR3 region has 16 residues. Germline CDR1 and CDR2: LGHNA and YNFKEQ. V lost 1 base to trimming and J lost 4 bases, with 15 bases between them. DNA of the CDR3: TGTGCCAGCAGCCAAGTCCCAGGGGAAGTATCAGATACGCAGTATTTT. Protein product: CASSQVPGEVSDTQYF.

This chain connects TRBV6-5 to TRBJ2-5, with 12 bases matching TRBD2. The CDR3 runs to 14 residues. Germline V gene data show CDR1 as MNHEY and CDR2 as SVGAGI. Trimming at V came to 6 bases and at J to 5 bases, leaving 4 bases not matched to a gene. CDR3 residues: CASRTSGSSETQYF. CDR3 nucleotides: TGTGCCAGCAGGACTAGCGGGAGTTCTGAGACCCAGTACTTC.

The chain joins TRBV6-6 to TRBJ1-2; D gene uncertain. V lost 6 bases to trimming and J lost 5 bases, with 13 bases between them. Germline V gene data show CDR1 as MNHNY and CDR2 as SVGAGI (reference sequence). This CDR3 region has 13 residues. The CDR3 bases are TGTGCCAGCAGCTTCATCTCTAGGTATGGCTACACCTTC. Translated: CASSFISRYGYTF.

The V gene is TRBV13, the J gene TRBJ2-1, with 10 bases fitting TRBD1. V was pared by 2 bases and J by 3 bases, with 7 bases of the junction left unmatched. Germline assignment: CDR1 PRHDT and CDR2 FYEKMQ (reference sequence). There are 17 residues in the CDR3. The CDR3 DNA sequence: TGTGCCAGCAGCTTATACGGGACAGGGGACGGCTACAATGAGCAGTTCTTC. This translates into CASSLYGTGDGYNEQFF. Filled out from reference TRBV13 and TRBJ2-1, the complete variable domain reads AAGVIQSPRHLIKEKRETATLKCYPIPRHDTVYWYQQGPGQDPQFLISFYEKMQSDKGSIPDRFSAQQFSDYHSELNMSSLELGDSALYFCASSLYGTGDGYNEQFFGPGTRLTVL.

V and J are TRBV7-6 and TRBJ1-1; TRBD1 might be the D (5 bases). The CDR3 runs to 17 residues. Looked up from germline, CDR1 is SGHVS and CDR2 is FNYEAQ. Trimming left V 3 bases short and J 1 base short, with 18 bases between. The CDR3 here is CASSFRTLGQSNTEAFF. The CDR3 coding sequence is TGTGCCAGCAGCTTTAGAACCTTGGGGCAGTCGAACACTGAAGCTTTCTTT.

The V and J genes are TRBV15 and TRBJ2-6, with D maybe TRBD1 (5 bases). Trimming shortened V by 3 bases and J by 0 bases, and 6 bases separated the two germline ends. CDR1 LNHNV and CDR2 YYDKDF come from the germline V gene (reference sequence). The CDR3 runs to 15 residues. The CDR3 sequence: CATSRQGSGANVLTF. The CDR3 nucleotides read TGTGCCACCAGCAGGCAGGGCTCTGGGGCCAACGTCCTGACTTTC.

The V gene is TRBV5-6, the J gene TRBJ2-7, with 16 nucleotides matching TRBD2. CDR1 SGHDT and CDR2 YYEEEE come from the germline V gene. After removal of 8 bases from V and 0 bases from J, the junction contained 11 bases not matched to a gene. The CDR3 consists of 18 residues. CDR3 nucleotide sequence: TGTGCCAGTCTACCGGGACTAGCGGGAGGGCTGAGCTCCTACGAGCAGTACTTC. Translating gives CASLPGLAGGLSSYEQYF.

The chain recombines TRBV29-1 with TRBJ2-3; TRBD2 aligns across 13 bases. V lost 3 bases, J lost 1 base, and 10 bases stayed unmatched. The CDR3 sequence is 18 residues long. Germline V gene data show CDR1 as SQVTM and CDR2 as ANQGSEA. The CDR3 spells CSVDGTSGTSRRTDTQYF. The CDR3 nucleotides are TGCAGCGTTGACGGGACTAGCGGGACAAGCCGTCGCACAGATACGCAGTATTTT.

This clone was observed a handful of times. The chain has TRBV5-6 and TRBJ1-2; tentatively, D is TRBD1 (5 bases). Trimming pared 4 bases from V and 5 bases from J, leaving 12 bases between. The CDR3 contains 13 residues. The germline CDR1 and CDR2 sequences are SGHDT and YYEEEE. Here the CDR3 reads CASSQGLPYGYTF. DNA for the CDR3: TGTGCCAGCAGCCAGGGACTCCCTTATGGCTACACCTTC.

The rearrangement uses TRBV28 and TRBJ2-1, with 10 bases that match TRBD2. In germline, CDR1 is MDHEN, CDR2 SYDVKM. The CDR3 covers 16 residues. Trimming at V came to 6 bases and at J to 4 bases, leaving 9 bases not matched to a gene. The CDR3 protein is CASSRASGSPYNEQFF. CDR3 coding DNA: TGTGCCAGCAGCCGGGCTAGCGGGAGTCCTTACAATGAGCAGTTCTTC.

The chain employs TRBV9 and TRBJ2-2; 11 bases line up with TRBD2. Trimming cost V 0 bases and J 4 bases; bases outside gene matches: 8. The CDR3 sequence is 18 residues long. CDR1 and CDR2 (germline): SGDLS, YYNGEE. The CDR3 loop reads CASSVELAGAPGTGELFF. CDR3 DNA: TGTGCCAGCAGCGTAGAACTAGCGGGAGCTCCGGGCACCGGGGAGCTGTTTTTT.

This chain joins TRBV5-1 and TRBJ2-1; 9 bases agree with TRBD2. This CDR3 contains 17 residues. Germline V gives CDR1 SGHRS, CDR2 YFSETQ. J was trimmed by 4 bases and V by 4 bases; bases with no gene match: 12. Here the CDR3 DNA reads TGCGCCAGCAGCCGGATTTTTGCAGCGGGAGGTTACAATGAGCAGTTCTTC. Its translation: CASSRIFAAGGYNEQFF.

The chain joins TRBV2 to TRBJ2-7; possibly TRBD1 for D (6 bases). Deletions cut 4 bases from V and 6 bases from J, with 16 bases between. The germline gives CDR1 SNHLY, CDR2 FYNNEI. The CDR3 is 14 amino acids. This CDR3 is CASSVGTPKGEQYF. CDR3 nucleotides: TGTGCCAGCAGTGTTGGGACACCCAAAGGCGAGCAGTACTTC.

The chain joins TRBV4-1 to TRBJ1-1; 11 bases are a match to TRBD1. V was pared by 1 base and J by 11 bases, with 3 bases of the junction left unmatched. CDR3 length: 13 amino acids. Germline-derived CDR1 and CDR2 are MGHRA and YSYEKL. The chain's CDR3 is CASSQVDRGPAFF. The CDR3 nucleotides are TGCGCCAGCAGCCAAGTGGACAGGGGGCCTGCTTTCTTT.

The chain links TRBV28 to TRBJ1-2; D might be TRBD1 (5 bases). Germline lookup yields CDR1 MDHEN and CDR2 SYDVKM. Trimming left V 7 bases short and J 5 bases short, with 11 bases between. The CDR3 spans 12 residues. In nucleotides, the CDR3 is TGTGCCAGCATTGCGACAGATTATGGCTACACCTTC. Translating it yields CASIATDYGYTF.

This chain connects TRBV27 to TRBJ1-2; 9 bases line up with TRBD1. This CDR3 region has 14 residues. The germline gives CDR1 MNHEY, CDR2 SMNVEV (reference sequence). The V segment lost 6 bases and the J segment 3 bases; nucleotides outside the gene matches: 5. CDR3 protein: CASRGTGRHYGYTF. CDR3 bases: TGTGCCAGCAGGGGGACAGGGCGGCACTATGGCTACACCTTC.

The rearrangement links TRBV6-2 or TRBV6-3 to TRBJ1-2, with TRBD1 identical over 7 bases. Germline V gene data show CDR1 as MNHEY and CDR2 as SVGEGT. CDR3 length: 15 amino acids. Trimming took 6 bases from V and 4 from J; bases not matched to a gene: 11. The CDR3 DNA reads TGTGCCAGCAGCCTCCCCCTCGGGACAGTCTATGGCTACACCTTC. Translated, it gives CASSLPLGTVYGYTF.

The chain combines TRBV28 with TRBJ2-3, with 7 bases lining up with TRBD2. Per the germline V gene, CDR1 is MDHEN and CDR2 is SYDVKM. V lost 6 bases to trimming and J lost 2 bases; unmatched junction nucleotides: 11. The CDR3 runs 16 residues. The CDR3: CASRGSGAGDTDTQYF. Written as DNA, the CDR3 is TGTGCCAGCAGGGGATCCGGGGCGGGGGACACAGATACGCAGTATTTT.

This chain uses TRBV15 with TRBJ2-2, with D possibly matching TRBD1 (7 bases). The CDR3 contains 15 residues. Germline-derived CDR1 and CDR2 are LNHNV and YYDKDF (reference sequence). V gave up 1 base and J gave up 5 bases, with 11 bases separating them. The CDR3 coding sequence is TGTGCCACCAGCAGAGGCGGGACAGATACCGGGGAGCTGTTTTTT. Translated, it gives CATSRGGTDTGELFF.

The genes are TRBV19 and TRBJ1-5; D is ambiguous. CDR1 is LNHDA and CDR2 is SQIVND in the germline V gene (reference sequence). This CDR3 contains 15 residues. The V gene lost 6 bases and the J gene lost 1 base, with 13 bases spanning the gap. CDR3 sequence reads: CASSNQRVSNQPQHF. The CDR3 DNA reads TGTGCCAGTAGCAATCAACGAGTGAGCAATCAGCCCCAGCATTTT.

CDR3 region: CASSLTGQGETQYF. CDR3 DNA sequence: TGTGCCAGCAGCTTAACTGGACAGGGAGAGACCCAGTACTTC. This chain links TRBV7-3 with TRBJ2-5; 8 nucleotides align to TRBD1. The V gene's germline CDR1 is SGHTA and CDR2 FQGTGA. Trimming cost V 0 bases and J 4 bases; bases outside gene matches: 1. This CDR3 spans 14 amino acids.

The rearrangement uses TRBV7-2 and TRBJ2-3, with a tentative D call TRBD2 (5 bases). This CDR3 has 15 residues. V gave up 2 bases and J gave up 0 bases, with 9 bases separating them. Germline lookup yields CDR1 SGHTA and CDR2 FQGNSA. The CDR3 DNA follows: TGTGCCAGCAGCTTATCGGGAATAAGCACAGATACGCAGTATTTT. It yields the protein CASSLSGISTDTQYF.

This clone came up a few times. As DNA, the CDR3 is TGTGCCAGCAGCTTCCCCCCTGGACAGGGCGGTGGCTACACCTTC. Protein sequence: CASSFPPGQGGGYTF. The chain is built from TRBV7-9 and TRBJ1-2; 8 bases fit TRBD1. The CDR3 sequence is 15 residues long. Germline V gene sequence: CDR1 SEHNR, CDR2 FQNEAQ (reference sequence). V gave up 3 bases and J gave up 7 bases; unmatched junction bases: 10.

In its sample, this clone was seen once. This chain connects TRBV15 to TRBJ1-2, with 8 bases that match TRBD1. This CDR3 has 15 amino acids. V was pared by 3 bases and J by 4 bases, with 7 bases of the junction left unmatched. Per the germline V gene, CDR1 is LNHNV and CDR2 is YYDKDF (reference sequence). The CDR3 loop reads CATSRTGQALYGYTF. Written as DNA, the CDR3 is TGTGCCACCAGCAGGACGGGACAGGCCCTCTATGGCTACACCTTC. Filled out from reference TRBV15 and TRBJ1-2, the complete variable domain reads DAMVIQNPRYQVTQFGKPVTLSCSQTLNHNVMYWYQQKSSQAPKLLFHYYDKDFNNEADTPDNFQSRRPNTSFCFLDIRSPGLGDTAMYLCATSRTGQALYGYTFGSGTRLTVV.

This chain links TRBV5-1 with TRBJ1-1; TRBD1 matches 7 bases. The ends lost 0 bases at V and 4 bases at J; junction bases unmatched: 6. Germline values: CDR1 SGHRS, CDR2 YFSETQ. The CDR3 length is 15 residues. This CDR3 reads CASSLGQGSGTEAFF. CDR3 sequence (DNA): TGCGCCAGCAGCTTGGGACAGGGAAGTGGCACTGAAGCTTTCTTT. The full variable domain, rest sourced from reference TRBV5-1 and TRBJ1-1, is KAGVTQTPRYLIKTRGQQVTLSCSPISGHRSVSWYQQTPGQGLQFLFEYFSETQRNKGNFPGRFSGRQFSNSRSEMNVSTLELGDSALYLCASSLGQGSGTEAFFGQGTRLTVV.